Below are 6 T cell receptor beta chains sequenced from a single sample in a study of spatial heterogeneity in lung cancer (dated by TCRdb to about 2019). In light of the paper, this sample's time point label describes: blood at routine non-recurrence follow-up after resection. The receptor library was made with 5' RACE. Sequencing instrument: NextSeq 500. TCRdb cleaned the public reads at Q25 with fastp, built clones with MiXCR and kept in-frame beta chains. All rows with the same CDR3 protein become a single entry with the most common DNA and genes. This sample lists around 100,000 distinct CDR3 sequences; 9.5% to 14% were detected once. The ten largest clones add up to roughly a quarter of the sample. Source: PBMCs, taken at follow-up. These receptors came from a female donor with early-stage non-small cell lung cancer.

The V gene is TRBV6-2 or TRBV6-3, the J gene TRBJ2-1; 7 bases match TRBD2. J lost 3 bases, V lost 5 bases, and 10 bases had no gene match. The CDR3 consists of 16 residues. The germline CDR1 and CDR2 sequences are MNHEY and SVGEGT. Written as DNA, the CDR3 is TGTGCCAGCAGTACCGTAGCGGGCACCTACTACAATGAGCAGTTCTTC. This translates into CASSTVAGTYYNEQFF.

This clonotype appeared a few times. The chain employs TRBV28 and TRBJ1-6; D not certain. The length of the CDR3 is 12 residues. Germline loops: CDR1 MDHEN, CDR2 SYDVKM. V lost 4 bases and J lost 16, with 14 bases in between. CDR3 residues: CASSSRTAPLHF. CDR3 nucleotide sequence: TGTGCCAGCAGTTCCAGGACGGCCCCTCTCCACTTT.

This clonotype was counted only a few times. The chain has TRBV28 and TRBJ2-3; D is perhaps TRBD1 (5 bases). Germline values: CDR1 MDHEN, CDR2 SYDVKM. The CDR3 totals 14 residues. The germline V and J ends were trimmed by 5 bases and 5 bases, with 14 bases remaining between them. The CDR3 loop reads CASSPPRQRDTQYF. CDR3 in DNA: TGTGCCAGCAGTCCACCCCGACAGCGAGATACGCAGTATTTT.

In its sample, this clonotype was seen a few times. The J gene is TRBJ1-2, the V gene TRBV3-1, with D unresolved. CDR3 size: 17 residues. The germline V and J ends were trimmed by 0 bases and 3 bases, with 17 bases remaining between them. Germline CDR1 reads LGHDT; CDR2 reads YNNKEL (reference sequence). CDR3 sequence (DNA): TGTGCCAGCAGCCAAGAAAGAGCCGGGAACCATCACTATGGCTACACCTTC. This gives the protein CASSQERAGNHHYGYTF.

This clonotype was recorded at least ten times. This chain joins TRBV5-5 and TRBJ2-5, with TRBD1 matching 9 bases. This CDR3 comprises 15 residues. Looked up from germline, CDR1 is SGHKS and CDR2 is YYEKEE (reference sequence). The V segment lost 2 bases and the J segment 5 bases; nucleotides outside the gene matches: 7. The CDR3 region has the DNA TGTGCCAGCAGCTTCGGCGGGACAGGGTCGGAGACCCAGTACTTC. Amino acid sequence: CASSFGGTGSETQYF. The full variable domain, with the rest looked up from reference TRBV5-5 and TRBJ2-5, is DAGVTQSPTHLIKTRGQQVTLRCSPISGHKSVSWYQQVLGQGPQFIFQYYEKEERGRGNFPDRFSARQFPNYSSELNVNALLLGDSALYLCASSFGGTGSETQYFGPGTRLLVL.

A note on this clonotype: With a much larger clone just one base away, this may be a read error. This chain connects TRBV6-6 to TRBJ1-1, with a possible D match to TRBD1 (5 bases). This CDR3 has 13 amino acids. The V gene's germline CDR1 is MNHNY and CDR2 SVGAGI (reference sequence). Trimming stripped 11 bases from V and 1 base from J, with 14 bases between. The DNA for the CDR3 is TGTGCCTGCACTCTAGGGGAGAACACTGAAGCTTTCTTT. This encodes CACTLGENTEAFF.